A selection of T cell receptor beta chains follows, all from one sample in a study of patients and donors after allogeneic stem cell transplantation. One entry per CDR3 protein results from TCRdb running MiXCR on the RT-PCR reads. The table records around 200,000 distinct CDR3 sequences, around 40% of them present only once. Sequenced material: blood, either unsorted or a sorted T cell fraction (not recorded which). Every receptor here comes from a human donor who was either an allogeneic HSCT recipient or a stem cell or donor lymphocyte infusion donor (not recorded which). It is not recorded whose cells these are; they may come from a transplant donor. The CDR3 runs from the conserved cysteine through the conserved F or W. D genes are given only for firm matches. Clone size is stated in some rows and not others, as once, few, many or a class when expanded.

j_call d_call clone_size v_call cdr3_length cdr3_aa cdr3_nt
TRBJ2-3 - - TRBV10-2 14 CASNPPESTDTQYF TGCGCCAGCAACCCCCCCGAGAGCACAGATACGCAGTATTTT
TRBJ2-3 TRBD2 once TRBV12-3/TRBV12-4 15 CASSLASGVADTQYF TGTGCCAGCAGTCTGGCCAGCGGGGTCGCAGATACGCAGTATTTT
TRBJ1-1 - - TRBV29-1 13 CSVEDEGRGGAFF TGCAGCGTTGAAGATGAAGGCCGGGGTGGAGCTTTCTTT
TRBJ2-1 - - TRBV4-1 18 CASSQAPSRGSSYNEQFF TGCGCCAGCAGCCAAGCCCCTTCGAGGGGGAGCTCCTACAATGAGCAGTTCTTC
TRBJ2-5 - few TRBV4-1 14 CASSQVSTQETQYF TGCGCCAGCAGCCAAGTCTCCACACAAGAGACCCAGTACTTC
TRBJ2-1 TRBD2 once TRBV9 14 CASSVDPTSGGLFF TGTGCCAGCAGCGTAGACCCAACTAGCGGGGGTTTGTTCTTC
TRBJ2-7 TRBD1 once TRBV4-2 14 CASSQVGQGYEQYF TGTGCCAGCAGCCAAGTTGGACAGGGATACGAGCAGTACTTC
TRBJ2-7 - - TRBV20-1 15 CSAREVGRRSYEQYF TGCAGTGCTAGAGAAGTGGGACGACGATCCTACGAGCAGTACTTC
TRBJ1-5 TRBD1 - TRBV27 14 CASRHEQGGQPQHF TGTGCCAGCAGGCACGAACAGGGGGGTCAGCCCCAGCATTTT
TRBJ1-1 - - TRBV4-3 13 CASSHGSPTEAFF TGCGCCAGCAGCCACGGATCACCCACTGAAGCTTTCTTT
TRBJ1-6 TRBD1 few TRBV5-1 15 CASSTRDSRNSPLHF TGCGCCAGCAGCACCCGGGACAGCAGGAATTCACCCCTCCACTTT
TRBJ1-2 - - TRBV28 16 CASSLFRGVGAYGYTF TGTGCCAGCAGTCTTTTCAGGGGCGTGGGGGCCTATGGCTACACCTTC
TRBJ1-1 - once TRBV20-1 12 CRVAPPNTEAFF TGCAGGGTCGCCCCGCCCAACACTGAAGCTTTCTTT
TRBJ2-1 - - TRBV5-1 13 CASSLDGANEQFF TGCGCCAGCAGCTTGGACGGGGCCAATGAGCAGTTCTTC
TRBJ1-6 TRBD1 many TRBV9 15 CASSARGTADSPLHF TGTGCCAGCAGCGCGAGGGGGACAGCAGATTCACCCCTCCACTTT
TRBJ1-2 - - TRBV28 12 CASSSPPHGYTF TGTGCCAGCAGTTCCCCGCCGCACGGCTACACCTTC
TRBJ1-2 - few TRBV20-1 14 CSAGDQRGRGGYTF TGCAGTGCTGGAGATCAAAGGGGCAGGGGTGGCTACACCTTC
TRBJ1-5 TRBD1 - TRBV6-1 16 CASSTRGQGSNQPQHF TGTGCCAGCAGTACAAGGGGACAGGGGAGCAATCAGCCCCAGCATTTT
TRBJ2-3 - - TRBV12-3/TRBV12-4 15 CASSFAGHLADTQYF TGTGCCAGCAGTTTTGCAGGACATCTCGCAGATACGCAGTATTTT
TRBJ2-1 TRBD1 - TRBV15 16 CATSSRQGTVYNEQFF TGTGCCACCAGCAGCAGACAGGGTACCGTCTACAATGAGCAGTTCTTC
TRBJ1-1 - - TRBV25-1 15 CASSESANSNTEAFF TGTGCCAGCAGTGAGAGCGCCAACTCGAACACTGAAGCTTTCTTT
TRBJ2-4 TRBD1 few TRBV5-1 17 CASSGTGGFLAKNIQYF TGCGCCAGCAGCGGGACAGGGGGATTTCTAGCCAAAAACATTCAGTACTTC
TRBJ2-5 - - TRBV7-9 15 CASSSPGLFVETQYF TGTGCCAGCAGCTCTCCGGGACTCTTTGTAGAGACCCAGTACTTC
TRBJ2-1 - - TRBV18 16 CASSRTVVGRYNEQFF TGTGCCAGCTCACGGACTGTGGTTGGCAGATACAATGAGCAGTTCTTC
TRBJ1-6 - few TRBV20-1 15 CSARVPGEGLSPLHF TGCAGTGCTAGAGTTCCAGGGGAGGGTTTATCACCCCTCCACTTT
TRBJ2-3 TRBD2 many TRBV6-6 15 CASSISGVWSDTQYF TGTGCCAGCAGTATTAGCGGGGTCTGGTCAGATACGCAGTATTTT
TRBJ2-7 TRBD1 - TRBV5-1 14 CASSSLGQESEQYF TGCGCCAGCAGCTCCTTGGGACAGGAAAGCGAGCAGTACTTC
TRBJ2-7 TRBD1 - TRBV4-3 15 CASSQAQGGSYEQYF TGCGCCAGCAGCCAAGCACAGGGGGGCTCGTACGAGCAGTACTTC
TRBJ1-5 - few TRBV10-3 13 CATSGQGNQPQHF TGTGCCACCAGTGGGCAGGGGAATCAGCCCCAGCATTTT
TRBJ1-1 - - TRBV4-1 13 CASSQVRVTEAFF TGCGCCAGCAGCCAAGTCCGCGTGACTGAAGCTTTCTTT
TRBJ1-1 - - TRBV4-3 16 CASSQDGSTPGLEAFF TGCGCCAGCAGCCAAGATGGGTCGACACCTGGCCTTGAAGCTTTCTTT
TRBJ1-5 - few TRBV6-5 13 CASSPDWNQPQHF TGTGCCAGCAGTCCGGACTGGAATCAGCCCCAGCATTTT
TRBJ2-7 TRBD1 - TRBV29-1 12 CSVGDRGYEQYF TGCAGCGTTGGAGACAGGGGGTACGAGCAGTACTTC
TRBJ1-1 - - TRBV10-3 19 CAISETFRAGKVVNTEAFF TGTGCCATCAGTGAGACTTTTCGGGCAGGGAAAGTTGTGAACACTGAAGCTTTCTTT
TRBJ2-6 - - TRBV6-1 16 CASSEMGNSGANVLTF TGTGCCAGCAGTGAAATGGGGAACTCTGGGGCCAACGTCCTGACTTTC
TRBJ2-1 - - TRBV5-1 13 CASSPGSGNEQFF TGCGCCAGCAGCCCAGGAAGTGGCAATGAGCAGTTCTTC
TRBJ1-3 - - TRBV5-1 16 CASSLATGMSGNTIYF TGCGCCAGCAGCTTGGCTACAGGGATGTCTGGAAACACCATATATTTT
TRBJ1-2 TRBD1 - TRBV30 13 CAWIQGAFDGYTF TGTGCCTGGATACAGGGGGCTTTCGATGGCTACACCTTC
TRBJ2-3 - few TRBV7-2 14 CASSLYSSGDTQYF TGTGCCAGCAGCCTGTATTCCTCCGGAGATACGCAGTATTTT
TRBJ2-2 - - TRBV5-1 13 CASSVSQTGELFF TGCGCCAGCAGCGTGTCGCAGACCGGGGAGCTGTTTTTT
TRBJ1-5 TRBD1 - TRBV12-3/TRBV12-4 17 CASSSRDRTYSNQPQHF TGTGCCAGCAGTTCCCGGGACAGGACCTATAGCAATCAGCCCCAGCATTTT
TRBJ1-5 - - TRBV29-1 13 CSVAGQSNQPQHF TGCAGCGTTGCAGGACAGAGCAATCAGCCCCAGCATTTT
TRBJ2-2 TRBD1 - TRBV4-1 16 CASSPTKGANTGELSF TGCGCCAGCAGCCCTACCAAGGGGGCGAACACCGGGGAGCTGTCTTTT
TRBJ2-7 - - TRBV14 15 CASSQVPGDSYEQYF TGTGCCAGCAGCCAAGTCCCAGGGGACTCCTACGAGCAGTACTTC
TRBJ1-2 TRBD1 few TRBV20-1 14 CSAEGTGIQYGYTF TGCAGTGCCGAGGGGACAGGGATCCAATATGGCTACACCTTC
TRBJ1-6 - few TRBV12-3/TRBV12-4 15 CASSGGQGNNSPLHF TGTGCCAGCAGTGGCGGTCAGGGGAATAATTCACCCCTCCACTTT
TRBJ1-6 TRBD1 - TRBV4-1 15 CASSTRDRVKSPLHF TGCGCCAGCAGCACCCGGGACAGGGTGAAGTCACCCCTCCACTTT
TRBJ2-7 - few TRBV28 14 CASSPTGHTYEQYF TGTGCCAGCAGTCCAACGGGACACACCTACGAGCAGTACTTC
TRBJ2-2 - - TRBV7-6 13 CASSLSNTGELFF TGTGCCAGCAGCTTGTCGAACACCGGGGAGCTGTTTTTT
TRBJ1-6 - few TRBV6-1 16 CASIARFGFPLPALHF TGTGCCAGCATTGCAAGATTTGGATTCCCCCTTCCAGCCCTCCACTTT
TRBJ2-5 - few TRBV10-3 12 CAISREEETQYF TGTGCCATCAGTCGAGAGGAGGAGACCCAGTACTTC
TRBJ1-4 - few TRBV9 15 CASSALTSNGEKLFF TGTGCCAGCAGCGCCTTGACAAGTAACGGTGAAAAACTGTTTTTT
TRBJ2-3 TRBD1 - TRBV20-1 14 CSARSDRDTDTQYF TGCAGTGCTAGATCAGACAGGGACACAGATACGCAGTATTTT